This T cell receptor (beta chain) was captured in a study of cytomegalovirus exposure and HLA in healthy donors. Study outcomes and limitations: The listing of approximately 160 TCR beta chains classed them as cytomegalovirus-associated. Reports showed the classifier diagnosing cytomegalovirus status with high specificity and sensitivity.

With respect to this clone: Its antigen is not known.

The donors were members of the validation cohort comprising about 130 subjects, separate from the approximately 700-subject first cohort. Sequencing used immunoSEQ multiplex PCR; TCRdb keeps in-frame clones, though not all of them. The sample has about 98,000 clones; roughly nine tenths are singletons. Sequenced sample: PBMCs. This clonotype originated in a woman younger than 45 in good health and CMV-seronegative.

Written as DNA, the CDR3 is TGTGCCAGCAGTACAGGCGGGGCGGGAAACACCATATATTTT. It yields the protein CASSTGGAGNTIYF. The J gene is TRBJ1-3, the V gene TRBV28, with D possibly matching TRBD1 (5 bases). This CDR3 has 14 amino acids. With 5 bases removed from V and 4 bases from J, the gap between germline ends came to 12 bases. The V gene's germline CDR1 is MDHEN and CDR2 SYDVKM.